Reported below is one T cell receptor beta chain. The data stem from a study of blood T cell repertoires in COVID-19. Looking at the study overall: Researchers got acute and convalescent COVID-19 samples from the United States, Italy and Spain. Sources were T cells, B-cell-depleted T cells, or PBMCs; the material itself was cDNA or gDNA.

The study drew participants aged about 18 to 95 years from 24 US areas. Recovered Cohort 3 donors showed two negative PCRs, clearance, or symptom resolution. Profiling relied on immunoSEQ multiplex PCR, and the TCRdb table lists in-frame clones only, not all of them. This repertoire shows some 97,000 clones, just over 85% found once; its top ten account for about 2.5%. The sequenced material came from PBMCs or T cells enriched from blood (not recorded which). The TCR was taken from a woman aged 45-59 years who had recovered from COVID-19.

The CDR3: CASSGGSLTRQYF. As DNA, the CDR3 is TGTGCCAGTAGTGGGGGGTCGCTTACAAGGCAGTATTTT. The chain uses TRBV19 and TRBJ2-3; D might be TRBD2 (6 bases). Germline V lookup: CDR1 LNHDA, CDR2 SQIVND (reference sequence). Trimming took 5 bases from V and 11 from J, leaving 17 bases between them. The CDR3 totals 13 residues.